The source of this TCR beta chain is a study of blood T cell repertoires in COVID-19. Clones were read by immunoSEQ multiplex PCR, and TCRdb kept only the in-frame ones, dropping some. The table has 120,000 or so clones, roughly four fifths seen once. V dropped 4 bases and J dropped 0 bases, with 10 bases sitting between them. Germline V gene lookup returns CDR1 SEHNR and CDR2 FQNEAQ (reference sequence). The CDR3 covers 15 residues. The rearrangement links TRBV7-9 to TRBJ1-3; D is undetermined. The sequencing input was peripheral blood. The TCR originated in a man aged 55 to 70 with acute or convalescent COVID-19. CDR3 region: CASSSEGSSGNTIYF. Here the CDR3 DNA reads TGTGCCAGCAGCTCCGAGGGAAGCTCTGGAAACACCATATATTTT.